This paragraph reports one T cell receptor (beta chain). Its antigen is still unknown. This entry belongs to a study of Graves' ophthalmopathy and Graves' hyperthyroidism. Study in general: Peripheral blood sampling preceded any treatment and occurred at initial diagnosis. The study, taken as a whole, reports: Using 13 signatures, a model distinguished ophthalmopathy from stable hyperthyroidism, reaching around 90% sensitivity and about 81% specificity.

Germline V CDR1 and CDR2: DFQATT, SNEGSKA (reference sequence). V dropped 1 base and J dropped 0 bases, with 9 bases sitting between them. There are 14 residues in the CDR3. From RNA, the CDR3 regions of TCR beta chains were amplified and sequenced. HTBI-primed first-round RT-PCR preceded second-round multiplex PCR. TCRdb called the multiplex PCR reads again in MiXCR, with one record for every CDR3 protein. The table has about 240,000 distinct CDR3 sequences, about 46% seen once. Ophthalmopathy-affected donors exhibited moderate-to-severe activity, CAS ≥3, NOSPECS ≥4, and duration under 3 months. The PBMCs used were ones drawn from approximately 10 ml of fresh peripheral blood.

This receptor was taken from an adult man with Graves' ophthalmopathy. Sequencing was performed on peripheral blood. The J gene is TRBJ1-2, the V gene TRBV20-1, with D unresolved. The CDR3 DNA is TGCAGTGCTAGAGCATCAGAAACTAACTATGGCTACACCTTC. It encodes CSARASETNYGYTF.